This TCR beta chain was identified in a study of T cell responses to AZD1222 COVID-19 vaccine. Some clones are missing from TCRdb's copy, which holds only in-frame ones; the method was immunoSEQ multiplex PCR. The sample carries fewer than 200,000 clones, about 91% recorded once. On this clone itself: As yet, its antigen is unknown.

CDR1 and CDR2 (germline): SGHDN, FVKESK. This CDR3 has 16 residues. Trimming took 0 bases from V and 8 from J; bases not matched to a gene: 11. General observations from the study: Only a handful of people who got AZD1222 tested seropositive at baseline. Possibly, clonal diversity was underestimated; donors were largely white British and included more females. In all cases, repertoires were sampled only after the peak T cell response.

This specimen consisted of peripheral blood, obtained on day 0 of MenACWY control vaccination. This clonotype was sampled from an adult in good health. The J gene is TRBJ1-2, the V gene TRBV14; 8 bases agree with TRBD1. The DNA of the CDR3 is TGTGCCAGCAGCCAAGAGCCCTGGGCAGGGGGCAGAGGCTACACCTTC. Protein product: CASSQEPWAGGRGYTF. The full variable domain, rest sourced from reference TRBV14 and TRBJ1-2, is EAGVTQFPSHSVIEKGQTVTLRCDPISGHDNLYWYRRVMGKEIKFLLHFVKESKQDESGMPNNRFLAERTGGTYSTLKVQPAELEDSGVYFCASSQEPWAGGRGYTFGSGTRLTVV.